This T cell receptor beta chain is from a study of shared clonotypes between healthy human individuals. V was pared by 6 bases and J by 5 bases, with 6 bases of the junction left unmatched. The CDR3 is made up of 14 amino acids. Germline V gene data show CDR1 as SNHLY and CDR2 as FYNNEI. The table came from immunoSEQ multiplex PCR; TCRdb's copy has only in-frame clones and leaves some out. Of 600,000 to 800,000 clones in the sample, approximately 72% are singletons; the top ten hold about 1.7%. The genes are TRBV2 and TRBJ1-1; 10 bases map to TRBD1. Sequencing was performed on memory CD4+ T cells sorted from blood. As to subset: CD45RA-negative fraction. This receptor was obtained from a woman in her twenties or thirties in good health. The CDR3 nucleotides are TGTGCCAGCAGAACCGGGACAGGGGAAACTGAAGCTTTCTTT. It is translated as CASRTGTGETEAFF.